Here is one TCR beta chain with its context. Its antigen is unidentified. A sample-barcoded 5' primer and a J-beta primer mix were used in a second PCR of about 7 to 12 cycles. TCRdb redid the calling of the 5' RACE reads with MiXCR, one entry per CDR3 protein. The profile covers approximately 940,000 distinct CDR3 sequences, with about 48% appearing a single time and roughly an eighth taken by the ten largest. This sample was included in a study of blood T cells in healthy people across ages. Notes on the study in general: A greater number of naive CD4+ cells and higher diversity distinguished long-lived donors from aged donors.

Germline V gene sequence: CDR1 MNHEY, CDR2 SVGEGT. This CDR3 region has 13 residues. The TCR originated in a man aged 25 to 45 in good health. The sequenced sample was blood. The chain has TRBV6-2 or TRBV6-3 and TRBJ2-4, with 7 positions matching TRBD1. TRBJ2-7 explains the end of the DNA better; the J call may be wrong. DNA of the CDR3: TGTGCCAGCAGCTACGACAGGGTCGACGAGCAGTACTTC. It yields the protein CASSYDRVDEQYF.